The 21 T cell receptor beta chains below were found in one sample sequenced in a study of blood T cell repertoires in COVID-19. Libraries were prepared by immunoSEQ multiplex PCR; TCRdb keeps only in-frame clonotypes and omits some of them. This sample carries 280,000 or so clones, 65% to 90% of them seen once, and the ten largest clones take roughly 14%. The sequenced sample was peripheral blood. These receptors all come from a human donor in a cohort sampled during active COVID-19.

This clone was recorded once. The genes are TRBV5-8 and TRBJ2-5; perhaps TRBD2 as D (5 bases). The CDR3 is 17 amino acids. Trimming took off 0 bases at V and 1 base at J, with 16 bases between the two ends. The germline CDR1 and CDR2 sequences are SGHTS and YDEGEE. The CDR3 nucleotides read TGTGCCAGCAGCTTGGGTCGGGGTGCGGGCTCCCAAGAGACCCAGTACTTC. Its translation is CASSLGRGAGSQETQYF.

The count of this clone is one. This chain connects TRBV7-9 to TRBJ1-2; no firm D call. V lost 1 base, J lost 9 bases, and 12 bases lay in between. Germline values: CDR1 SEHNR, CDR2 FQNEAQ (reference sequence). The CDR3 has 13 amino acids. CDR3 in amino acids: CASSLGAKESYTF. The CDR3 DNA reads TGTGCCAGCAGCTTAGGGGCCAAAGAGAGCTACACCTTC.

The chain uses TRBV28 and TRBJ2-2; weak D call: TRBD2 (6 bases). V was shortened by 8 bases and J by 4 bases, with 8 bases between the two germline ends. There are 12 residues in the CDR3. Looked up from germline, CDR1 is MDHEN and CDR2 is SYDVKM. CDR3 bases: TGTGCCAGCCAGGGAGGCACCGGGGAGCTGTTTTTT. This sequence encodes CASQGGTGELFF.

The V and J genes are TRBV5-6 and TRBJ2-1; a weak D match, TRBD1 (5 bases). V lost 4 bases to trimming and J lost 10 bases, with 18 bases between them. The CDR3 covers 14 residues. CDR1 and CDR2 from the germline V gene are SGHDT and YYEEEE. CDR3: CASSIRQRLWEQFF. The CDR3 DNA is TGTGCCAGCAGCATCCGACAGAGGTTGTGGGAGCAGTTCTTC.

V usage is TRBV14 and J usage is TRBJ2-6, with TRBD2 as a possible D gene (5 bases). Germline V gives CDR1 SGHDN, CDR2 FVKESK. The CDR3 length is 15 residues. Trimming shortened V by 4 bases and J by 1 base, and 8 bases separated the two germline ends. In DNA, the CDR3 is TGTGCCAGCAGCCGGAGGAGTTCTGGGGCCAACGTCCTGACTTTC. This gives the protein CASSRRSSGANVLTF.

The chain joins TRBV24-1 to TRBJ2-5; D perhaps matches TRBD1 (5 bases). CDR3 length: 11 residues. Deletions cut 12 bases from V and 4 bases from J, with 11 bases between. Germline V lookup: CDR1 KGHDR, CDR2 SFDVKD. CDR3 region: CAAGNGETQYF. The CDR3 nucleotides read TGTGCCGCAGGGAACGGAGAGACCCAGTACTTC.

The rearrangement uses TRBV18 and TRBJ2-7, with a possible D match to TRBD2 (5 bases). There are 16 residues in the CDR3. The germline V gene encodes CDR1 KGHSH and CDR2 LQKENI. V was trimmed by 5 bases and J by 2 bases, leaving 19 bases between them. DNA of the CDR3: TGTGCCAGCTCAGCATCGTTCAGAACCGGGGCCTACGAGCAGTACTTC. It encodes CASSASFRTGAYEQYF.

The chain links TRBV4-2 to TRBJ2-7; 8 bases agree with TRBD2. J lost 1 base, V lost 2 bases, and 7 bases had no gene match. CDR1 and CDR2 (germline): LGHNA, YNFKEQ. The CDR3 extends over 16 amino acids. CDR3 DNA: TGTGCCAGCAGCCAAATTAACCGGGAGGGTTCCTACGAGCAGTACTTC. It encodes CASSQINREGSYEQYF.

The chain employs TRBV7-9 and TRBJ1-6; 8 bases are a match to TRBD1. CDR1 and CDR2 from the germline V gene are SEHNR and FQNEAQ (reference sequence). V gave up 5 bases and J gave up 6 bases; unmatched junction bases: 6. The CDR3 has 15 amino acids. The CDR3 reads CASSPGQGLNSPLHF. The CDR3, as DNA: TGTGCCAGCAGCCCTGGACAGGGTCTTAATTCACCCCTCCACTTT.

The chain is built from TRBV30 and TRBJ1-1; D ambiguous. CDR1 GTSNPN and CDR2 SVGIG come from the germline V gene (reference sequence). Trimming removed 3 bases from V and 11 bases from J, with 19 bases in between. This CDR3 comprises 13 residues. CDR3 sequence (DNA): TGTGCCTGGAGCGGCCAGTTCCCAGGAGGGGCTTTCTTT. Amino acid sequence: CAWSGQFPGGAFF.

The chain employs TRBV5-5 and TRBJ2-5; tentative D call: TRBD1 (5 bases). The CDR3 runs to 14 residues. Germline V lookup: CDR1 SGHKS, CDR2 YYEKEE (reference sequence). Trimming pared 2 bases from V and 1 base from J, leaving 9 bases between. CDR3 nucleotides: TGTGCCAGCAGCTTAGGGGTTTTCCAAGAGACCCAGTACTTC. Encoded protein: CASSLGVFQETQYF.

The chain carries TRBV7-9 and TRBJ2-7; D call uncertain. The ends were cut back, 1 base at V and 0 bases at J, with 10 bases in the middle. Per the germline V gene, CDR1 is SEHNR and CDR2 is FQNEAQ (reference sequence). The CDR3 consists of 15 residues. CDR3 nucleotide sequence: TGTGCCAGCAGCTTAGTTTCCGGTAGCTCCTACGAGCAGTACTTC. It encodes CASSLVSGSSYEQYF.

The chain links TRBV5-1 to TRBJ1-2, with 7 bases aligning to TRBD1. The V gene's germline CDR1 is SGHRS and CDR2 YFSETQ. CDR3 length equals 13 residues. J lost 7 bases, V lost 0 bases, and 3 bases had no gene match. The CDR3 is CASSLEGASGYTF. The CDR3 region has the DNA TGCGCCAGCAGCTTGGAGGGGGCCTCTGGCTACACCTTC. Full variable domain (rest looked up from reference TRBV5-1 and TRBJ1-2): KAGVTQTPRYLIKTRGQQVTLSCSPISGHRSVSWYQQTPGQGLQFLFEYFSETQRNKGNFPGRFSGRQFSNSRSEMNVSTLELGDSALYLCASSLEGASGYTFGSGTRLTVV.

The V and J genes are TRBV23-1 and TRBJ1-5; D unclear. TRBV23-1 carries the ORF label, with uncertain function. The germline V and J ends were trimmed by 6 bases and 1 base, with 10 bases remaining between them. CDR3 length equals 14 residues. The CDR3 here is CASRQQCSNQPQHF. The CDR3 nucleotides are TGCGCCAGCAGGCAACAGTGCAGCAATCAGCCCCAGCATTTT.

In DNA, the CDR3 is TGTGCCAGCAGGAATGGAGGGAGTCGTATCGATGGCTACACCTTC. It specifies CASRNGGSRIDGYTF. This chain connects TRBV3-1 (or the pseudogene TRBV3-2) to TRBJ1-2; D unresolved. Germline CDR1 and CDR2: LGHDT and YNNKEL (reference sequence). The CDR3 runs 15 residues. Deletions cut 6 bases from V and 6 bases from J, with 20 bases between.

The V and J genes are TRBV6-5 and TRBJ1-2, with D perhaps matching TRBD1 (6 bases). This CDR3 is 13 amino acids long. Looked up from germline, CDR1 is MNHEY and CDR2 is SVGAGI. V lost 2 bases to trimming and J lost 3 bases, with 7 bases between them. The CDR3 reads CASSYDRYYGYTF. The CDR3, as DNA: TGTGCCAGCAGTTACGACAGGTACTATGGCTACACCTTC.

This clone was observed a handful of times. The rearrangement uses TRBV4-3 and TRBJ1-5, with D unresolved. Germline CDR1 and CDR2: LGHNA and YSLEER. With 0 bases removed from V and 5 bases from J, the gap between germline ends came to 5 bases. This CDR3 contains 13 residues. As DNA, the CDR3 is TGCGCCAGCAGCCAAGAGCGGTATCAGCCCCAGCATTTT. It specifies CASSQERYQPQHF.

This rearrangement joins TRBV11-3 to TRBJ2-1, with no clear D. The CDR3 has 15 residues. V was cut by 2 bases and J by 6 bases, with 14 bases left in between. The germline V gene has CDR1 SGHNT and CDR2 YENEEA. CDR3 in amino acids: CASSLSPKSSNEQFF. CDR3 DNA sequence: TGTGCCAGCAGCTTAAGCCCCAAAAGTAGCAATGAGCAGTTCTTC. Supplemented by reference TRBV11-3 and TRBJ2-1, the full variable domain reads EAGVVQSPRYKIIEKKQPVAFWCNPISGHNTLYWYLQNLGQGPELLIRYENEEAVDDSQLPKDRFSAERLKGVDSTLKIQPAELGDSAVYLCASSLSPKSSNEQFFGPGTRLTVL.

The chain uses TRBV10-2 and TRBJ1-1, with D possibly being TRBD1 (6 bases). Germline assignment: CDR1 WSHSY and CDR2 SAAADI. V was clipped by 3 bases and J by 4 bases, with 18 bases between them. This CDR3 region has 16 residues. Here the CDR3 DNA reads TGCGCCAGCAGTGACCCCCGGGAAGGGGGAAGCACTGAAGCTTTCTTT. Its protein is CASSDPREGGSTEAFF.

The rearrangement joins TRBV20-1 to TRBJ2-1; D is ambiguous. Trimming removed 2 bases at V and 7 bases at J, with 6 bases between. Germline CDR1 reads DFQATT; CDR2 reads SNEGSKA (reference sequence). This CDR3 has 11 residues. DNA of the CDR3: TGCAGTGCTAGAATCAGGAATGAGCAGTTCTTC. It encodes CSARIRNEQFF.

The rearrangement links TRBV24-1 to TRBJ2-2; 8 nucleotides line up with TRBD1. The J segment lost 2 bases and the V segment lost 9 bases, leaving 4 bases of the junction unmatched. Germline CDR1 reads KGHDR; CDR2 reads SFDVKD. The CDR3 contains 14 residues. The CDR3 DNA is TGTGCCACCTCCGGGACAGGAAACACCGGGGAGCTGTTTTTT. Protein product: CATSGTGNTGELFF.